The rows below give T cell receptor beta chains drawn from one sample of a study of T cells in tuberculosis. TCRdb's copy holds only in-frame clones and misses some; the assay was immunoSEQ multiplex PCR. The table records 30,000 to 45,000 clones, roughly 93% of them present only once. The sample comprised PBMCs. These receptors were taken from a donor under 30 with latent tuberculosis or without tuberculosis infection. Some clones in this sample may be carry-over from other donors' samples. CDR3s include the opening cysteine and the closing phenylalanine or tryptophan. The listing skips clone size in some rows; elsewhere it reads once, few, many or a size class.

J gene	clone size	V gene	CDR3 protein
TRBJ1-2	-	TRBV2	CASTDRLRGYTF
TRBJ2-2	once	TRBV18	CASSPRAGGGLNTGELFF
TRBJ2-7	-	TRBV5-4	CASSDGTSGFYEQYF
TRBJ1-1	-	TRBV6-5	CASSYRPGTGFGEAFF
TRBJ2-3	-	TRBV29-1	CSVRGTGGATDTQYF
TRBJ1-4	-	TRBV2	CASSDGRGYEKLFF
TRBJ2-5	-	TRBV7-2	CASSLSSQETQYF
TRBJ2-7	-	TRBV7-8	CASSLLAGTSYEQYF
TRBJ2-1	-	TRBV5-1	CASSLRGGYNEQFF
TRBJ1-2	-	TRBV7-2	CASSPNHTGVKGYTF
TRBJ1-2	few	TRBV6-5	CASSYAAGPYGYTF
TRBJ2-3	-	TRBV7-3	CASSFGVGSPDTQYF
TRBJ1-3	-	TRBV11-2	CASSLEVGGSGNTIYF
TRBJ1-1	-	TRBV11-2	CASSYSSSGTEAFF
TRBJ2-7	-	TRBV5-4	CASSTSLAGGIYEQYF
TRBJ2-5	-	TRBV29-1	CSASRRGQKETQYF
TRBJ2-1	-	TRBV18	CASSPPGTGSHNEQFF
TRBJ2-1	-	TRBV7-2	CASSPASQGGEQFF
TRBJ1-1	-	TRBV11-3	CASSQGGATEAFF
TRBJ2-2	-	TRBV5-4	CASSPGGRANTGELFF
TRBJ1-5	-	TRBV12-5	CASGLVVRGGWDQPQHF
TRBJ1-5	-	TRBV19	CASSQGGAWGPQHF
TRBJ1-1	once	TRBV19	CASSYQGNTEAFF
TRBJ2-1	-	TRBV12-2	CASRLVGLKVGNEQFF
TRBJ2-3	-	TRBV19	CASSTRDRAVLVDTQYF
TRBJ2-1	-	TRBV11-2	CASSQTNEQFF
TRBJ2-3	-	TRBV7-8	CASSLGLGLVDTQYF
TRBJ2-6	-	TRBV10-2	CASSGRGGANVLTF
TRBJ2-1	-	TRBV10-1	CASSESGTGLLREQFF
TRBJ1-2	-	TRBV19	CASSPQGQAPYGYTF
TRBJ2-6	-	TRBV6-1	CASEDSSGANVLTF
TRBJ2-7	once	TRBV2	CASSYHSNEQYF
TRBJ2-1	-	TRBV7-8	CASTLMGFEDFNEQFF
TRBJ1-1	-	TRBV18	CASSNQGGNTEAFF
TRBJ1-1	-	TRBV19	CASSIGNTEAFF
TRBJ2-3	-	TRBV10-2	CASRLAGDSDTQYF
TRBJ2-3	-	TRBV14	CASSQDQGDTQYF
TRBJ2-7	-	TRBV7-2	CASSLGSSGGSYEQYF
TRBJ1-4	-	TRBV15	CATSRDSNEKLFF
TRBJ2-1	-	TRBV6-5	CASRQDREPYNEQFF
TRBJ2-6	-	TRBV4-2	CASSQTGAGANVLTF
TRBJ2-1	-	TRBV5-1	CASSLKVWRGGRFMTYNEQFF
TRBJ1-2	-	TRBV2	CASSDVGGLYGYTF
TRBJ2-7	once	TRBV7-2	CASSLGGYSYEQYF
TRBJ2-1	-	TRBV6-5	CASSYSGQLYNEQFF
TRBJ1-2	-	TRBV5-1	CASSLGQDYGYTF
TRBJ1-6	-	TRBV19	CASSFSGGRNSPLHF
TRBJ1-6	-	TRBV10-3	CAISVTDGIYNSPLHF
TRBJ2-5	-	TRBV19	CASSTGTLRGETQYF
TRBJ1-2	medium-sized	TRBV7-9	CASSLLNYGYTF
TRBJ1-1	once	TRBV11-2	CASSHRDLRTEAFF
TRBJ2-7	-	TRBV7-8	CASSLPGVYEQYF
TRBJ2-3	-	TRBV7-2	CASSLAKSGGEFPEPSTDTQYF